This T cell receptor beta chain appears in the sequencing data of a study of T cell responses to AZD1222 COVID-19 vaccine. Study as a whole: Researchers grouped second doses given at about 4 or about 12 weeks into one pool. General observations from the study: Regions 160-218 and 743-854 dominated among vaccine-associated CD4 TCRs spanning spike.

This clone showed up just a few times. What it binds is unknown. Libraries were prepared by immunoSEQ multiplex PCR; TCRdb keeps only in-frame clonotypes and omits some of them. The profile covers under 40,000 clones, with around nine tenths appearing a single time and around 6.6% taken by the ten largest. CDR1 is MNHEY and CDR2 is SMNVEV in the germline V gene (reference sequence). CDR3 length: 14 amino acids. V lost 3 bases, J lost 4 bases, and 10 bases lay in between. The sample in question was peripheral blood, obtained on day 0 of AZD1222 vaccination. This TCR came from an adult in good health. The chain recombines TRBV27 with TRBJ1-5; D is ambiguous. This CDR3 reads CASSFIGGNQPQHF. CDR3 nucleotides: TGTGCCAGCAGTTTCATCGGAGGTAATCAGCCCCAGCATTTT.